The 18 T cell receptor beta chains in this list originate from one sample, sequenced in a study of control samples from healthy donors and cancer patients. The repertoire was sequenced with immunoSEQ multiplex PCR; TCRdb's copy has only in-frame clones and lacks some. The top ten hold 15% to 20% of the sample, which has some 100,000 clones, roughly 87% seen once. The sequencing sample was made of blood. Receptors originate from a woman aged 45-60 years in good health.

The chain is built from TRBV6-1 and TRBJ2-7; D call uncertain. Trimming removed 3 bases from V and 4 bases from J, with 25 bases in between. CDR1 and CDR2 from the germline V gene are MNHNS and SASEGT. The CDR3 length is 18 residues. DNA of the CDR3: TGTGCCAGCAGTGACCTCCATATTCCGACACCCAAGGGATACGAGCAGTACGTC. Its translation: CASSDLHIPTPKGYEQYV.

The chain recombines TRBV9 with TRBJ2-1; weak D call: TRBD2 (6 bases). In germline, CDR1 is SGDLS, CDR2 YYNGEE. Trimming removed 0 bases at V and 2 bases at J, with 21 bases between. The CDR3 is 19 amino acids. CDR3 nucleotides: TGTGCCAGCAGCGTAGACCCAAGTCTAGCGCAAAGAACCTACAATGAGCAGTTCTTC. Encoded protein: CASSVDPSLAQRTYNEQFF.

V usage is TRBV21-1 and J usage is TRBJ2-7; the D call TRBD1 from the table was never checked on the DNA. TRBV21-1 is deemed a pseudogene. This CDR3 has 12 amino acids. The CDR3 DNA sequence: TGTGCCAGCAGCACAGACAGCTACGAGCAGTACTTC. Translating gives CASSTDSYEQYF.

J is TRBJ2-1 and V is TRBV20-1; D not certain. Trimming removed 2 bases from V and 7 bases from J, with 6 bases in between. Germline V gene sequence: CDR1 DFQATT, CDR2 SNEGSKA (reference sequence). The length of the CDR3 is 11 residues. CDR3 sequence reads: CSARPRNEQFF. In DNA, the CDR3 is TGCAGTGCTAGACCTAGGAATGAGCAGTTCTTC.

The genes are TRBV5-8 and TRBJ1-1; D is possibly TRBD1 (5 bases). This CDR3 region has 19 residues. Between the trimmed V and J ends, which lost 7 bases and 2 bases, there was a span of 30 bases. Germline loops: CDR1 SGHTS, CDR2 YDEGEE. The CDR3 here is CASEQFSGASGRLNTEAFF. The DNA for the CDR3 is TGTGCCAGCGAACAGTTTAGCGGGGCGTCCGGACGATTAAACACTGAAGCTTTCTTT.

This clone was found a few times. The chain carries TRBV5-4 and TRBJ2-7, with unresolved D. This CDR3 region has 13 residues. Deletions cut 0 bases from V and 6 bases from J, with 10 bases between. Germline CDR1 and CDR2: SGHNT and YYREEE (reference sequence). CDR3 DNA sequence: TGTGCCAGCAGCTTGGGAGCAGCCGGCGAGCAGTACTTC. The encoded protein is CASSLGAAGEQYF.

The gene calls are TRBV30 and TRBJ1-6; D unresolved. Germline values: CDR1 GTSNPN, CDR2 SVGIG (reference sequence). The CDR3 extends over 13 amino acids. V lost 1 base to trimming and J lost 7 bases, with 8 bases between them. The CDR3 DNA sequence: TGTGCCTGGAGTGAGACATCGAATTCACCCCTCCACTTT. It yields the protein CAWSETSNSPLHF.

This sequence joins TRBV12-3 or TRBV12-4 and TRBJ1-6; D not certain. This CDR3 comprises 11 residues. Trimming left V 6 bases short and J 6 bases short, with 3 bases between. The CDR3 DNA is TGTGCCAGCAGCCGTAATTCACCCCTCCACTTT. This sequence encodes CASSRNSPLHF.

The chain joins TRBV7-3 to TRBJ2-3; 9 bases are shared with TRBD2. Germline-derived CDR1 and CDR2 are SGHTA and FQGTGA. The V segment lost 1 base and the J segment 4 bases; nucleotides outside the gene matches: 6. This CDR3 comprises 16 residues. CDR3 region: CASSLSLAGLPDTQYF. The CDR3 bases are TGTGCCAGCAGCTTAAGCCTAGCGGGACTTCCAGATACGCAGTATTTT.

This sequence joins TRBV27 and TRBJ2-1, with D possibly matching TRBD2 (6 bases). V lost 1 base to trimming and J lost 4 bases, with 20 bases between them. The germline V gene has CDR1 MNHEY and CDR2 SMNVEV (reference sequence). There are 18 residues in the CDR3. The CDR3 here is CASSLYPPQEGLYNEQFF. The DNA for the CDR3 is TGTGCCAGCAGTTTATACCCCCCTCAGGAGGGCCTTTACAATGAGCAGTTCTTC.

The genes are TRBV6-2 or TRBV6-3 and TRBJ1-6; D not resolved. CDR3 size: 18 residues. Looked up from germline, CDR1 is MNHEY and CDR2 is SVGEGT. Deletions cut 0 bases from V and 1 base from J, with 13 bases between. CDR3 nucleotides: TGTGCCAGCAGTTACTCGAAACGCCTCTTGTCCTATAATTCACCCCTCCACTTT. Its translation is CASSYSKRLLSYNSPLHF.

The chain combines TRBV7-2 with TRBJ2-1; D is uncertain. The germline gives CDR1 SGHTA, CDR2 FQGNSA. There are 15 residues in the CDR3. V lost 4 bases, J lost 0 bases, and 10 bases lay in between. CDR3 protein: CASSSGRSSYNEQFF. The CDR3 coding sequence is TGTGCCAGCAGCTCCGGGCGCAGCTCCTACAATGAGCAGTTCTTC.

The chain has TRBV5-5 and TRBJ2-1; 7 bases are a match to TRBD2. There are 16 residues in the CDR3. Trimming took 0 bases from V and 8 from J; bases not matched to a gene: 11. Looked up from germline, CDR1 is SGHKS and CDR2 is YYEKEE (reference sequence). DNA of the CDR3: TGTGCCAGCAGCTTGGCGCCAGCGGGATCTATCGATGAGCAGTTCTTC. Amino acids: CASSLAPAGSIDEQFF.

Here the CDR3 reads CATTKGTSNQPQHF. The DNA for the CDR3 is TGTGCCACCACCAAGGGGACAAGCAATCAGCCCCAGCATTTT. The chain recombines TRBV15 with TRBJ1-5, with D perhaps matching TRBD1 (6 bases). The CDR3 runs to 14 residues. V was clipped by 7 bases and J by 1 base, with 11 bases between them. The germline CDR1 and CDR2 sequences are LNHNV and YYDKDF (reference sequence). The full variable domain, its missing parts supplied by reference TRBV15 and TRBJ1-5, is DAMVIQNPRYQVTQFGKPVTLSCSQTLNHNVMYWYQQKSSQAPKLLFHYYDKDFNNEADTPDNFQSRRPNTSFCFLDIRSPGLGDTAMYLCATTKGTSNQPQHFGDGTRLSIL.

V is TRBV18 and J is TRBJ1-1; no firm D call. V was trimmed by 2 bases and J by 1 base, leaving 5 bases between them. This CDR3 spans 13 amino acids. Germline values: CDR1 KGHSH, CDR2 LQKENI. CDR3 sequence reads: CASSPKQNTEAFF. The CDR3 DNA follows: TGTGCCAGCTCACCAAAACAGAACACTGAAGCTTTCTTT.

The rearrangement joins TRBV7-9 to TRBJ2-7; possibly TRBD2 for D (6 bases). CDR3 length: 14 residues. Germline CDR1 and CDR2: SEHNR and FQNEAQ (reference sequence). Trimming removed 5 bases from V and 3 bases from J, with 14 bases in between. This chain's CDR3 is CASSPDGGGYEQYF. CDR3 coding DNA: TGTGCCAGCAGCCCAGACGGGGGTGGCTACGAGCAGTACTTC.

The chain uses TRBV7-9 and TRBJ2-5; D is uncertain. The germline V and J ends were trimmed by 4 bases and 3 bases, with 6 bases remaining between them. CDR3 length equals 12 residues. From germline, CDR1 is SEHNR and CDR2 FQNEAQ (reference sequence). The CDR3 protein is CASSSREETQYF. The CDR3 DNA is TGTGCCAGCAGCTCCCGAGAAGAGACCCAGTACTTC.

The chain carries TRBV7-2 and TRBJ1-5; D is unclear. This CDR3 comprises 13 residues. V lost 4 bases and J 7 bases, leaving 11 bases between the germline ends. Germline V gives CDR1 SGHTA, CDR2 FQGNSA. In DNA, the CDR3 is TGTGCCAGCAGCTCGATGGGAGGACAGCCCCAGCATTTT. Amino acid sequence: CASSSMGGQPQHF.